Listed below are T cell receptor beta chains from one sample, sequenced in a study of T cell repertoires in breast cancer. TCRdb called the emulsion pairing reads again in MiXCR, with one record for every CDR3 protein. Here the sample spans about 40,000 distinct CDR3 sequences, 45% to 50% being singletons. Sequencing used CD8+ T cells. The receptors stem from a pool of human donors with breast cancer or a healthy control (not recorded which). CDR3s include the opening cysteine and the closing phenylalanine or tryptophan. The D gene is left open where the match is weak. The size of a clone is reported for some rows only, either as once, few or many, or as a class for expanded clones.

D gene,clone size,J gene,V gene,CDR3 protein,CDR3 DNA
NA,NA,TRBJ2-1,TRBV6-1,CASSPIRENEQFF,TGTGCCAGCAGTCCTATCCGAGAGAATGAGCAGTTCTTC
TRBD1,NA,TRBJ2-3,TRBV2,CASSEGDRGTDPQYF,TGTGCCAGCAGTGAAGGGGACAGGGGCACAGATCCGCAGTATTTT
NA,NA,TRBJ1-4,TRBV18,CASSPRPPSGEKLFF,TGTGCCAGCTCACCAAGGCCACCCTCGGGGGAAAAACTGTTTTTT
TRBD1,few,TRBJ1-2,TRBV28,CASSSGQGRNGYTF,TGTGCCAGCAGTTCCGGACAGGGGAGAAATGGCTACACCTTC
NA,NA,TRBJ2-5,TRBV6-2/TRBV6-3,CASSTTGSDKTQYF,TGTGCCAGCAGTACAACAGGGAGTGACAAGACCCAGTACTTC
TRBD1,NA,TRBJ2-5,TRBV5-1,CASSIQPGTGGSETQYF,TGCGCCAGCAGCATCCAGCCCGGGACAGGGGGCTCGGAGACCCAGTACTTC
TRBD1,NA,TRBJ1-1,TRBV25-1,CASSRPEGQGGTEASF,TGTGCCAGCAGCAGACCCGAGGGACAGGGAGGGACTGAAGCTTCCTTT
NA,few,TRBJ1-5,TRBV7-9,CASSLSQENSNQPQHF,TGTGCCAGCAGCTTAAGCCAGGAAAATAGCAATCAGCCCCAGCATTTT
TRBD1,few,TRBJ2-7,TRBV6-1,CASSGRQGPGEQYF,TGTGCCAGCAGTGGCCGACAGGGGCCGGGGGAGCAGTACTTC
TRBD2,NA,TRBJ2-1,TRBV6-1,CASSGLAGAGSYNEQFF,TGTGCCAGCAGTGGACTAGCGGGGGCCGGCTCCTACAATGAGCAGTTCTTC
NA,NA,TRBJ2-3,TRBV12-3/TRBV12-4,CASTNGRGLRRDTQYF,TGTGCCAGCACCAACGGTCGGGGTCTGCGCAGAGATACGCAGTATTTT
TRBD1,few,TRBJ1-1,TRBV2,CASSEIGTGGATEAFF,TGTGCCAGCAGTGAAATCGGGACAGGGGGCGCCACTGAAGCTTTCTTT
NA,few,TRBJ2-1,TRBV7-9,CASSPGHIQFF,TGTGCCAGCAGCCCGGGACACATTCAGTTCTTC
NA,NA,TRBJ1-5,TRBV12-3/TRBV12-4,CASSLGLHSNQPQRF,TGTGCCAGCAGTTTGGGACTTCATAGCAATCAGCCCCAGCGTTTT
NA,NA,TRBJ2-1,TRBV14,CASSQGVGLGHYNEQFF,TGTGCCAGCAGCCAAGGGGTGGGTCTGGGACACTACAATGAGCAGTTCTTC
NA,many,TRBJ2-7,TRBV27,CASSLFWSLTYEQYF,TGTGCCAGCAGTTTATTCTGGTCCTTAACCTACGAGCAGTACTTC
TRBD2,NA,TRBJ2-2,TRBV7-2,CTTRGLAGGTGELFF,TGTACAACCCGTGGGCTAGCGGGAGGGACCGGGGAGCTGTTTTTT
NA,many,TRBJ1-1,TRBV25-1,CASSEPRVGNTEAFF,TGTGCCAGCAGTGAACCCCGGGTCGGAAACACTGAAGCTTTCTTT
NA,few,TRBJ2-5,TRBV7-3,CASSLTWQETQYF,TGTGCCAGCAGCTTAACCTGGCAAGAGACCCAGTACTTC
TRBD1,NA,TRBJ1-2,TRBV19,CASSPRTGANYGYTF,TGTGCCAGTAGTCCCCGGACAGGAGCTAACTATGGCTACACCTTC
NA,many,TRBJ2-7,TRBV6-1,CASSTNYEQYF,TGTGCCAGCAGTACCAACTACGAGCAGTACTTC
TRBD1,NA,TRBJ1-3,TRBV6-5,CASSLGQGARGNTIYF,TGTGCCAGCAGTCTAGGACAGGGGGCACGTGGAAACACCATATATTTT
NA,few,TRBJ2-1,TRBV20-1,CSASGTTYNEQFF,TGCAGTGCTAGTGGGACCACCTACAATGAGCAGTTCTTC
NA,few,TRBJ2-1,TRBV15,CATSRDSQGGNEQFF,TGTGCCACCAGCAGAGATAGTCAGGGGGGGAATGAGCAGTTCTTC
NA,NA,TRBJ2-1,TRBV15,CATSRAGGPYNEQFF,TGTGCCACCAGCAGAGCTGGCGGACCCTACAATGAGCAGTTCTTC
NA,few,TRBJ1-1,TRBV7-9,CASSPTPNTEAFF,TGTGCCAGCAGCCCGACACCCAACACTGAAGCTTTCTTT
NA,few,TRBJ2-5,TRBV28,CASLPLPRGETQYF,TGTGCCAGCCTTCCTCTCCCCCGGGGAGAGACCCAGTACTTC
NA,NA,TRBJ2-7,TRBV4-1,CASSPSGYSYEQYF,TGCGCCAGCAGCCCGAGCGGGTACTCCTACGAGCAGTACTTC
TRBD1,NA,TRBJ1-2,TRBV20-1,CSARRQGVNYGYTF,TGCAGTGCTAGAAGGCAGGGGGTTAACTATGGCTACACCTTC
NA,NA,TRBJ1-1,TRBV20-1,CSARASGAAFF,TGCAGTGCTAGAGCCTCCGGGGCGGCTTTCTTT
NA,NA,TRBJ1-1,TRBV27,CASSFSTGTEAFF,TGTGCCAGCAGCTTTAGTACAGGCACTGAAGCTTTCTTT
TRBD2,NA,TRBJ2-5,TRBV20-1,CSARPTSGSWEETQYF,TGCAGTGCTAGACCGACTAGCGGGAGTTGGGAAGAGACCCAGTACTTC
NA,few,TRBJ2-1,TRBV27,CASSRQTGLFINEQFF,TGTGCCAGCAGCCGGCAAACAGGGCTATTTATCAATGAGCAGTTCTTC
NA,NA,TRBJ1-3,TRBV20-1,CSARGQTGNTIYF,TGCAGTGCTAGAGGACAGACGGGTAACACCATATATTTT
TRBD1,NA,TRBJ1-1,TRBV12-3/TRBV12-4,CASSGDSMNTEAFF,TGTGCCAGCAGCGGGGACAGCATGAACACTGAAGCTTTCTTT
NA,few,TRBJ1-1,TRBV18,CASSHPGENTEAFF,TGTGCCAGCTCACATCCAGGGGAGAACACTGAAGCTTTCTTT
TRBD2,NA,TRBJ2-2,TRBV6-2/TRBV6-3,CASSYFLAGTGELFF,TGTGCCAGCAGTTATTTTCTAGCGGGAACCGGGGAGCTGTTTTTT
TRBD2,NA,TRBJ2-1,TRBV20-1,CSARGTSDYEQLF,TGCAGTGCTAGAGGGACTAGCGATTATGAGCAGCTCTTC
NA,few,TRBJ1-2,TRBV6-1,CASSLKGRGNYGYTF,TGTGCCAGCAGTCTAAAGGGCCGGGGGAATTATGGCTACACCTTC
TRBD2,NA,TRBJ2-7,TRBV20-1,CSAQRREAYEQYF,TGCAGTGCCCAGAGGCGGGAGGCCTACGAGCAGTACTTC
TRBD1,NA,TRBJ2-3,TRBV29-1,CSVRTGQTDTQYF,TGCAGCGTCAGGACAGGGCAGACAGATACGCAGTATTTT
NA,NA,TRBJ1-1,TRBV9,CASSVVGTQNTEAFF,TGTGCCAGCAGCGTAGTGGGCACCCAGAACACTGAAGCTTTCTTT
TRBD1,many,TRBJ1-5,TRBV28,CASREGDRGGQPQHF,TGTGCCAGCAGGGAGGGAGACAGGGGTGGTCAGCCCCAGCATTTT
TRBD1,NA,TRBJ1-1,TRBV10-3,CAISRQGTLSEAFF,TGTGCCATCAGCCGACAGGGGACCCTCTCTGAAGCTTTCTTT
NA,few,TRBJ1-1,TRBV4-1,CASSPLSLNTEAFF,TGCGCCAGCAGCCCCCTTTCACTGAACACTGAAGCTTTCTTT
NA,NA,TRBJ1-5,TRBV4-2,CASSQDRDYQPRHF,TGTGCCAGCAGCCAAGATCGGGATTATCAGCCCCGGCATTTT
NA,few,TRBJ2-2,TRBV11-2,CASSPGTGLNTGELFF,TGTGCCAGCAGCCCCGGGACTGGCCTAAACACCGGGGAGCTGTTTTTT
NA,many,TRBJ1-1,TRBV6-5,CASSYSTGVGTEAFF,TGTGCCAGCAGTTACTCGACAGGAGTAGGTACTGAAGCTTTCTTT
TRBD1,NA,TRBJ1-5,TRBV19,CASSIWTGDQPQHF,TGTGCCAGTAGTATATGGACAGGGGATCAGCCCCAGCATTTT
NA,NA,TRBJ1-2,TRBV19,CASSPPRVGWLSGYTF,TGTGCCAGTAGTCCCCCCAGGGTTGGGTGGCTCTCTGGCTACACCTTC
TRBD1,NA,TRBJ1-4,TRBV7-9,CASSLVQGADKLFF,TGTGCCAGCAGCTTAGTCCAGGGGGCGGATAAACTGTTTTTT
NA,NA,TRBJ2-1,TRBV12-3/TRBV12-4,CASSLRREGEQFF,TGTGCCAGCAGTTTACGCAGGGAAGGTGAGCAGTTCTTC
TRBD1,many,TRBJ2-1,TRBV6-1,CASNMGTAPDNEQFF,TGTGCCAGCAATATGGGGACAGCCCCTGACAATGAGCAGTTCTTC
TRBD2,few,TRBJ2-7,TRBV7-2,CASSLPLGTSEQYF,TGTGCCAGCAGCTTACCCCTAGGGACTAGCGAGCAGTACTTC
TRBD2,NA,TRBJ2-5,TRBV6-1,CASTGVVAGTQETQYF,TGTGCCAGCACCGGAGTAGTAGCGGGGACCCAAGAGACCCAGTACTTC
NA,NA,TRBJ1-1,TRBV11-2,CASSLALRDGNTEAFF,TGTGCCAGCAGCTTAGCCCTCCGGGACGGTAACACTGAAGCTTTCTTT
NA,few,TRBJ1-2,TRBV20-1,CSARDPSEAQGYGYTF,TGCAGTGCTAGAGATCCCAGTGAGGCACAGGGCTATGGCTACACCTTC